This is a list of T cell receptor beta chains from one sample in a study of T cell responses to AZD1222 COVID-19 vaccine. Profiling relied on immunoSEQ multiplex PCR, and the TCRdb table lists in-frame clones only, not all of them. Of around 56,000 clones in the sample, around 92% were seen once. The source material was peripheral blood, sampled 28 days after the second AZD1222 dose. The receptors come from an adult who received the AZD1222 COVID-19 vaccine. The CDR3 runs from the conserved cysteine through the conserved F or W. Each record gives: J gene, D gene, V gene, clone size, CDR3 DNA, CDR3 protein. D genes are given only for firm matches. Size values are once, few and many counts, or a class for expanded clones, and some rows have none.

TRBJ2-1 TRBD2 TRBV24-1 NA TGTGCCACCAGTGATAGCGGGGCCTTGGATGAGCAGTTCTTC CATSDSGALDEQFF
TRBJ2-7 NA TRBV21-1 NA TGTGCCACACATGACTACGAGCAGTACTTC CATHDYEQYF
TRBJ2-3 NA TRBV30 NA TGTGCCTGGAGTCCTGTCGGGTGGGGGAGAGATACGCAGTATTTT CAWSPVGWGRDTQYF
TRBJ1-1 NA TRBV28 NA TGTGCCAGCAGCCGGGATGTGCGGACTGAAGCTTTCTTT CASSRDVRTEAFF
TRBJ1-2 NA TRBV30 NA TGTGCCTGGCGGTCGGGGAGTAACTATGGCTACACCTTC CAWRSGSNYGYTF
TRBJ1-3 NA TRBV7-9 NA TGTGCCAGCAGCAAGGAGACAGGACTATACGGAAACACCATATATTTT CASSKETGLYGNTIYF
TRBJ1-4 NA TRBV18 NA TGTGCCAGCTCACCACGACAGGAGAGTAATGAAAAACTGTTTTTT CASSPRQESNEKLFF
TRBJ2-3 NA TRBV5-1 once TGCGCCAGCAGCTTGCTAGACAGGGATACGCAGTATTTT CASSLLDRDTQYF
TRBJ2-1 NA TRBV4-2 NA TGTGCCAGCAGCCAAGGAGGGCGGGAAGACAATGAGCAGTTCTTC CASSQGGREDNEQFF
TRBJ2-1 TRBD2 TRBV30 NA TGTGCCTGGAGCTCGCCCTCTAGCGGGGTCTACAATGAGCAGTTCTTC CAWSSPSSGVYNEQFF
TRBJ2-7 NA TRBV10-3 NA TGTGCCATCAGTGAGCCTCTATTAGAGCAGTACTTC CAISEPLLEQYF
TRBJ1-5 NA TRBV5-6 once TGTGCCAGCAGCTTGGCGTGGGGGCAGAGCAATCAGCCCCAGCATTTT CASSLAWGQSNQPQHF
TRBJ2-7 TRBD1 TRBV5-6 NA TGTGCCAGCAGCCTACGGACAGGCCCAGCCCCGTACGAGCAGTACTTC CASSLRTGPAPYEQYF
TRBJ1-5 TRBD1 TRBV6-5 NA TGTGCCAGCAGCCGGACAGGGCTTCAGCCCCAGCATTTT CASSRTGLQPQHF
TRBJ1-5 NA TRBV10-2 NA TGCGCCAGCAGGGAGCCCCCGGGGTATCAGCCCCAGCATTTT CASREPPGYQPQHF
TRBJ2-7 TRBD2 TRBV2 NA TGTGCCAGTTTCGTTAGAGAGCGGGAGGCGGTATACGAGCAGTACTTC CASFVREREAVYEQYF
TRBJ1-4 NA TRBV12-5 NA TGTGCTAGTGGCCAAGCAACTGACGGATATAATGAAAAACTGTTTTTT CASGQATDGYNEKLFF
TRBJ1-1 NA TRBV21-1 NA TGTGCCAGCAGCAAAGTTGGGTATTGGCCGAACACTGAAGCTTTCTTT CASSKVGYWPNTEAFF
TRBJ2-3 NA TRBV10-3 NA TGTGCCATCAGTGGTGGGGGGCGTGCAGATACGCAGTATTTT CAISGGGRADTQYF
TRBJ1-5 NA TRBV2 NA TGTGCCAGCAGTCTTATAAGGACACTTGTTGATCAGCCCCAGCATTTT CASSLIRTLVDQPQHF
TRBJ1-2 NA TRBV6-1 NA TGTGCCAGCAGTGAACGAGGGGCGCCCGCTAACTATGGCTACACCTTC CASSERGAPANYGYTF
TRBJ2-3 TRBD1 TRBV28 NA TGTGCCAGCAGTTCCCCCGACAGGGGAGGCGATACGCAGTATTTT CASSSPDRGGDTQYF
TRBJ1-1 NA TRBV18 NA TGTGCCAGCTCACCCCCAGGGGCATCGAACACTGAAGCTTTCTTT CASSPPGASNTEAFF
TRBJ1-3 TRBD1 TRBV7-2 NA TGTGCCAGCAGAACCGGGACAGGGGGAAACACCATATATTTT CASRTGTGGNTIYF
TRBJ2-3 NA TRBV19 NA TGTGCCAGCGGTTACACAGGAACAGATACGCAGTATTTT CASGYTGTDTQYF
TRBJ2-2 NA TRBV19 NA TGTGCCAGTAGTCAATCCGGTGGGGGCACCGGGGAGCTGTTTTTT CASSQSGGGTGELFF
TRBJ2-3 NA TRBV7-3 NA TGTGCCAGCAGCCAAGAGGGTCGCGGGGGCACAGATACGCAGTATTTT CASSQEGRGGTDTQYF
TRBJ2-7 NA TRBV30 once TGTGCCTGGAGTCTGAGTCGGCTTCCTAGCTACGAGCAGTACTTC CAWSLSRLPSYEQYF
TRBJ1-2 TRBD1 TRBV7-2 NA TGTGCCAGCAGCTTAGGAAGTTCCAGGACAGGGAATGGCTACACCTTC CASSLGSSRTGNGYTF
TRBJ2-1 NA TRBV19 NA TGTGCCAGTAGTATTGGAGCGGTCAATGAGCAGTTCTTC CASSIGAVNEQFF
TRBJ2-1 TRBD2 TRBV11-3 NA TGTGCCAGCAGCTTGAGGGTAGCGGGAGCCGGGGGGAATAATGAGCAGTTCTTC CASSLRVAGAGGNNEQFF
TRBJ2-7 TRBD1 TRBV24-1 once TGTGCCACCAGTGACGGGGACAGGGGTTACGAGCAGTACTTC CATSDGDRGYEQYF
TRBJ2-1 TRBD1 TRBV18 NA TGTGCCAGCTCACCCGGACAGGTCAATGAGCAGTTCTTC CASSPGQVNEQFF
TRBJ2-7 NA TRBV10-2 NA TGCGCCAGCAGTGAAAGGAGTCTGGAGCAGTACTTC CASSERSLEQYF
TRBJ2-2 TRBD2 TRBV5-1 NA TGCGCCAGCAGCGCCAGAGAACCGGGACTAGCGGGCTCAGGGGAGCTGTTTTTT CASSAREPGLAGSGELFF
TRBJ2-5 NA TRBV15 NA TGTGCCACCAGCTGGGATTCGGGGGCGAAGCGGACCCAGTACTTC CATSWDSGAKRTQYF
TRBJ2-3 TRBD2 TRBV7-8 NA TGTGCCAGCAGCCCCACGGTAGCGGGACCGACAGATACGCAGTATTTT CASSPTVAGPTDTQYF
TRBJ1-5 NA TRBV7-2 NA TGTGCCAGCAGCTTAGTTGGGGCCCAGATTAATCAGCCCCAGCATTTT CASSLVGAQINQPQHF
TRBJ2-1 TRBD2 TRBV6-2/TRBV6-3 NA TGTGCCAGCAGTAAAAGACTAGCGGGAGGGCAGAATGAGCAGTTCTTC CASSKRLAGGQNEQFF
TRBJ1-5 NA TRBV19 NA TGTGCCAGTAGCGGCTCGGGCAGGGCGCCCAATCAGCCCCAGCATTTT CASSGSGRAPNQPQHF
TRBJ2-7 NA TRBV6-5 NA TGTGCCAGCAGAGGACGCCCAAGCTCCTACGAGCAGTACTTC CASRGRPSSYEQYF
TRBJ1-2 NA TRBV5-1 NA TGCGCCAGCAGCTGGGTCGGAGCACCAGACTATGGCTACACCTTC CASSWVGAPDYGYTF
TRBJ1-2 NA TRBV24-1 NA TGTGCCACCAGTGATCTTGGTAACGGCTACACCTTC CATSDLGNGYTF
TRBJ1-4 TRBD1 TRBV3-1/TRBV3-2 NA TGTGCCAGCAGCTACAACAGGGGGCTTGGAGAAAAACTGTTTTTT CASSYNRGLGEKLFF